What follows describes a single T cell receptor beta chain. This entry is derived from a study of blood T cell repertoires in COVID-19. About the research overall: Donors in the United States, Italy and Spain gave samples during acute or convalescent COVID-19. T cells, B-cell-depleted T cells, or PBMCs provided the cDNA or gDNA that served as material.

Looked up from germline, CDR1 is SNHLY and CDR2 is FYNNEI. V was pared by 4 bases and J by 4 bases, with 8 bases between. The CDR3 is 13 amino acids. Original methodology: By means of reference gene primer amplification, nucleated cell counts were estimated. Sequencing was performed with immunoSEQ multiplex PCR; in TCRdb, only in-frame clones are kept and a portion is missing. The V and J calls and the clone size are those of that table, but D and trimming were determined from the DNA. The sample has hundreds of thousands of clones; roughly 90% are singletons. This TCR was sampled from a man aged 35-49 years with acute or convalescent COVID-19. The rearrangement joins TRBV2 to TRBJ1-5, with D uncertain. The sample was peripheral blood. The CDR3 loop is CASSVQQNQPQHF. DNA of the CDR3: TGTGCCAGCAGTGTACAACAAAATCAGCCCCAGCATTTT.